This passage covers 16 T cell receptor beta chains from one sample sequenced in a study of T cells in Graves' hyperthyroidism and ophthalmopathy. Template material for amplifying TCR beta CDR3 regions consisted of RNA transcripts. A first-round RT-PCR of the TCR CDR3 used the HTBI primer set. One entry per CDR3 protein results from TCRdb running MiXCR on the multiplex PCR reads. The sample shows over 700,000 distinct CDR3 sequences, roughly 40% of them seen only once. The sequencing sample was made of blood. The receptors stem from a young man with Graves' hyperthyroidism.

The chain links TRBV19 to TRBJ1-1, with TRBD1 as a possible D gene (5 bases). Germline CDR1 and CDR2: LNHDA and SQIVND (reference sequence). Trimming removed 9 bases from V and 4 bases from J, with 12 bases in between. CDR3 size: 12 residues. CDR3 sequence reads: CASSTASTEAFF. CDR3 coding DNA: TGTGCCAGCTCGACAGCTAGCACTGAAGCTTTCTTT. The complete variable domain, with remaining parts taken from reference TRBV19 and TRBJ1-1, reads DGGITQSPKYLFRKEGQNVTLSCEQNLNHDAMYWYRQDPGQGLRLIYYSQIVNDFQKGDIAEGYSVSREKKESFPLTVTSAQKNPTAFYLCASSTASTEAFFGQGTRLTVV.

The CDR3 sequence is CSASHQGRARGSPLHF. In nucleotides, the CDR3 is TGCAGTGCTAGTCACCAAGGGAGGGCCCGGGGGTCACCCCTCCACTTT. The rearrangement links TRBV20-1 to TRBJ1-6, with D possibly matching TRBD1 (5 bases). V lost 3 bases to trimming and J lost 10 bases, with 22 bases between them. CDR1 is DFQATT, CDR2 SNEGSKA, per germline (reference sequence). The CDR3 runs to 16 residues.

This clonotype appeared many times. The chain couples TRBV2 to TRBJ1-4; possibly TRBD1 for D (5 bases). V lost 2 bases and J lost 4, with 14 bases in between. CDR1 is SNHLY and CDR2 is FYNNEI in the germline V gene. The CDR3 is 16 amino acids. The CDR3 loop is CASSESHGGINEKLFF. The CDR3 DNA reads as TGTGCCAGCAGTGAATCCCACGGGGGTATTAATGAAAAACTGTTTTTT.

The CDR3 DNA follows: TGCGCCAGCAGCCAAGGGCAGGCCGACACCGGGGAGCTGTTTTTT. Translation gives CASSQGQADTGELFF. The chain combines TRBV4-1 with TRBJ2-2; D uncertain. Trimming took off 1 base at V and 3 bases at J, with 9 bases between the two ends. The CDR3 sequence is 15 residues long. Germline V gene data show CDR1 as MGHRA and CDR2 as YSYEKL.

CDR3 loop: CSVESGGAEQYF. CDR3 DNA sequence: TGCAGCGTTGAATCAGGGGGCGCGGAGCAGTACTTC. This chain links TRBV29-1 with TRBJ2-7; the match to TRBD1 covers 8 bases. Germline V gene sequence: CDR1 SQVTM, CDR2 ANQGSEA. The CDR3 contains 12 residues. The junction had 4 bases not matched to a gene; V was cut back by 2 bases and J by 7 bases.

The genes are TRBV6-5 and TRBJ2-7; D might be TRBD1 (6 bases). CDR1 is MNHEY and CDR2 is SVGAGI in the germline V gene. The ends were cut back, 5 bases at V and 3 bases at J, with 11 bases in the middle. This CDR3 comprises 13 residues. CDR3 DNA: TGTGCCAGCAGTCAGGGACACCTCTACGAGCAGTACTTC. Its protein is CASSQGHLYEQYF.

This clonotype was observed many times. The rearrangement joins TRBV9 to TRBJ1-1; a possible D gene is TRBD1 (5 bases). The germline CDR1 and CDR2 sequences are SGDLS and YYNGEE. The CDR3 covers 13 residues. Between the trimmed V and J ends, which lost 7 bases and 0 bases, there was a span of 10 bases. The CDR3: CASAGGMNTEAFF. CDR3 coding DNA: TGTGCCAGCGCCGGGGGGATGAACACTGAAGCTTTCTTT.

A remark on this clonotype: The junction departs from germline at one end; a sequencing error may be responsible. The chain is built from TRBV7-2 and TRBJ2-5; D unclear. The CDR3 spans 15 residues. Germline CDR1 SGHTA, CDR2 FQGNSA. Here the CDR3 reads CASSQDPGPTETQYF. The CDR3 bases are TGCGCCAGCAGCCAGGACCCCGGGCCAACGGAGACCCAGTACTTC.

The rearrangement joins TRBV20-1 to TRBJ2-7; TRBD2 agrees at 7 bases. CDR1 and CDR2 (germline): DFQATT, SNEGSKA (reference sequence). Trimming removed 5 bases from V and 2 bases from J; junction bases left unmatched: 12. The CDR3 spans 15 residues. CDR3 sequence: CSALPREREPYEQYF. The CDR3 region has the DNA TGCAGTGCTCTCCCCCGGGAGCGGGAACCCTACGAGCAGTACTTC.

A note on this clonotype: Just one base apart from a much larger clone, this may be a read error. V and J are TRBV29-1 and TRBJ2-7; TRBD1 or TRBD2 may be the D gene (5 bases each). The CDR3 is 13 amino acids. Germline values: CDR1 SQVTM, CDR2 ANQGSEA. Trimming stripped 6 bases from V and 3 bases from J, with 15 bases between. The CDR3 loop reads CSVFQGRNYEQYF. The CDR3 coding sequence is TGCAGCGTCTTTCAGGGACGGAACTACGAGCAGTACTTC.

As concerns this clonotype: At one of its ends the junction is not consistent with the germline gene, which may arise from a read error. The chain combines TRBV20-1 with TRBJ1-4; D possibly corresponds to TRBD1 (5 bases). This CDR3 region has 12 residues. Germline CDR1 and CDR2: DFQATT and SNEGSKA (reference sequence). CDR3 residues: CSVRGLGGKLFF. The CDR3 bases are TGCAGTGTTAGAGGTCTCGGGGGTAAACTGTTTTTT.

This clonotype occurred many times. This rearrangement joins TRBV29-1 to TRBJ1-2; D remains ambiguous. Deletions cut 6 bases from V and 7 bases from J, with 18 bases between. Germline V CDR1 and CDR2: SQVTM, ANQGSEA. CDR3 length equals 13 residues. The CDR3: CSVRHGPDRGYTF. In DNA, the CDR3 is TGCAGCGTCCGACATGGGCCCGACCGTGGCTACACCTTC.

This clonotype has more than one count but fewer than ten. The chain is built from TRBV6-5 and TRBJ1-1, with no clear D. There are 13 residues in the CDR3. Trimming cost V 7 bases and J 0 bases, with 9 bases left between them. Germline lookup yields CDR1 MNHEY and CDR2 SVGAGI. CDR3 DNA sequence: TGTGCCAGCACGGACGGAATGAACACTGAAGCTTTCTTT. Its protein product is CASTDGMNTEAFF.

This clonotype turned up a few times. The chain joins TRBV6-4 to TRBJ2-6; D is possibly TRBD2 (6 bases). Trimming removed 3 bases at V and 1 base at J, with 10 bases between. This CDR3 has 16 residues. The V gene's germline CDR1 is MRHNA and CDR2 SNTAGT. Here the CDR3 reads CASSETGVSGANVLTF. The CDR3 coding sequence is TGTGCCAGCAGTGAGACGGGAGTTTCTGGGGCCAACGTCCTGACTTTC.

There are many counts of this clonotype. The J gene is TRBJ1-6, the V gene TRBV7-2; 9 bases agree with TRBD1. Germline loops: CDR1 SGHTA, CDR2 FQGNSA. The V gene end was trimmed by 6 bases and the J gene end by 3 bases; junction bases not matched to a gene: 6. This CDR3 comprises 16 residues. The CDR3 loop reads CASSSTGGDYNSPLHF. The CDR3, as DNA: TGTGCCAGCAGTTCGACAGGGGGAGACTATAATTCACCCCTCCACTTT. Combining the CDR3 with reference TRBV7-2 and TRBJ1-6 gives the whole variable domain GAGVSQSPSNKVTEKGKDVELRCDPISGHTALYWYRQSLGQGLEFLIYFQGNSAPDKSGLPSDRFSAERTGGSVSTLTIQRTQQEDSAVYLCASSSTGGDYNSPLHFGNGTRLTVT.

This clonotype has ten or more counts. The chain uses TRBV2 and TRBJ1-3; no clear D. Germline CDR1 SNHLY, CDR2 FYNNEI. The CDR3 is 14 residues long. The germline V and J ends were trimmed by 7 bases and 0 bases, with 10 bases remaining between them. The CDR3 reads CASIPLDSGNTIYF. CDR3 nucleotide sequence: TGTGCCAGCATACCCCTGGACTCTGGAAACACCATATATTTT.